One sample yielded the 30 T cell receptor beta chains listed below, sequenced in a study of T cells in narcolepsy. The assay was immunoSEQ multiplex PCR, and TCRdb's table has in-frame clones only and misses some. The sample includes approximately 35,000 clones, around 80% of them seen just once. Source material: memory (CD45RA-) CD4+ T cells from blood. These receptors all come from a human donor in good health.

The CDR3: CASSLRTSGRGETQYF. The CDR3, as DNA: TGTGCCAGCAGCCTCCGGACTAGCGGGAGGGGGGAGACCCAGTACTTC. The V gene is TRBV7-6, the J gene TRBJ2-5, with TRBD2 matching 15 bases. CDR1 and CDR2 from the germline V gene are SGHVS and FNYEAQ. V shed 5 bases and J 5 bases; nucleotides not matched to a gene: 6. There are 16 residues in the CDR3.

The rearrangement joins TRBV11-2 to TRBJ1-3; D is unclear. The V gene lost 1 base and the J gene lost 2 bases, with 12 bases spanning the gap. This CDR3 comprises 16 residues. CDR1 SGHAT and CDR2 FQNNGV come from the germline V gene. The CDR3, as DNA: TGTGCCAGCAGCTTAGTGTCGCCTGGAACTGGAAACACCATATATTTT. Translating gives CASSLVSPGTGNTIYF.

The V call is TRBV18, the J call TRBJ1-2; D unresolved. V was pared by 6 bases and J by 8 bases, with 19 bases between. The CDR3 loop spans 14 amino acids. Germline V CDR1 and CDR2: KGHSH, LQKENI. The CDR3 DNA follows: TGTGCCAGCTCGTCGGCCGCAGGCCCAAGCGGCTACACCTTC. Residues: CASSSAAGPSGYTF.

This clone was counted a few times. This CDR3 is also generated by other DNA sequences in the sample. This sequence joins TRBV5-1 and TRBJ2-2, with TRBD2 identical over 10 bases. The CDR3 extends over 16 amino acids. Germline CDR1 and CDR2: SGHRS and YFSETQ. V trimming: 2 bases; J trimming: 2 bases; junction bases outside the gene matches: 3. The CDR3 DNA sequence: TGCGCCAGCAGCTTTCGACTAGCGGGTAACACCGGGGAGCTGTTTTTT. Translated: CASSFRLAGNTGELFF.

This rearrangement joins TRBV5-4 to TRBJ2-2, with 7 bases fitting TRBD1. The CDR3 has 14 residues. After removal of 4 bases from V and 4 bases from J, the junction contained 4 bases not matched to a gene. Germline CDR1 SGHNT, CDR2 YYREEE (reference sequence). For the CDR3, the DNA is TGTGCCAGCAGCAGGGGACAGTCCACCGGGGAGCTGTTTTTT. This gives the protein CASSRGQSTGELFF.

V gene TRBV5-1 combines with J gene TRBJ2-2; perhaps TRBD1 as D (5 bases). The germline V and J ends were trimmed by 0 bases and 1 base, with 10 bases remaining between them. The CDR3 length is 16 residues. Germline CDR1 is SGHRS and CDR2 is YFSETQ. As DNA, the CDR3 is TGCGCCAGCAGCTTGGAGGCAGGGTGGAACACCGGGGAGCTGTTTTTT. It yields the protein CASSLEAGWNTGELFF. The entire variable domain, with the rest obtained from reference TRBV5-1 and TRBJ2-2, is as follows: KAGVTQTPRYLIKTRGQQVTLSCSPISGHRSVSWYQQTPGQGLQFLFEYFSETQRNKGNFPGRFSGRQFSNSRSEMNVSTLELGDSALYLCASSLEAGWNTGELFFGEGSRLTVL.

This chain connects TRBV10-3 to TRBJ2-5; 7 bases are shared with TRBD2. The CDR3 has 13 residues. The germline gives CDR1 ENHRY, CDR2 SYGVKD. The V and J ends lost 2 bases and 3 bases, in that order; junction bases with no gene match: 0. CDR3 coding DNA: TGTGCCATCAGTGAGGCGGGGGAAGAGACCCAGTACTTC. Its protein is CAISEAGEETQYF.

This chain connects TRBV5-1 to TRBJ2-5; perhaps D is TRBD1 or TRBD2 (6 bases each). The CDR3 loop spans 15 amino acids. Trimming stripped 0 bases from V and 2 bases from J, with 11 bases between. CDR1 is SGHRS and CDR2 is YFSETQ in the germline V gene. In DNA, the CDR3 is TGCGCCAGCAGCTTGGGTACAGGGAGGCAAGAGACCCAGTACTTC. Translating it yields CASSLGTGRQETQYF.

V gene TRBV30 combines with J gene TRBJ1-6, with D possibly TRBD1 on 5 matching bases. This CDR3 is 14 amino acids long. Germline CDR1 GTSNPN, CDR2 SVGIG (reference sequence). V was clipped by 0 bases and J by 7 bases, with 10 bases between them. The CDR3 region has the DNA TGTGCCTGGAGTGTACAAGGGGACAATTCACCCCTCCACTTT. Its translation is CAWSVQGDNSPLHF.

This chain links TRBV5-1 with TRBJ2-2, with D hard to call. Germline-derived CDR1 and CDR2 are SGHRS and YFSETQ. Trimming removed 5 bases from V and 7 bases from J, with 12 bases in between. The length of the CDR3 is 13 residues. The CDR3 protein is CASSLHAVGELFF. CDR3 bases: TGCGCCAGCAGTCTCCACGCTGTCGGGGAGCTGTTTTTT.

This clone was counted once. The chain links TRBV11-2 to TRBJ1-6, with D possibly being TRBD1 (5 bases). Germline CDR1 is SGHAT and CDR2 is FQNNGV. With 0 bases removed from V and 4 bases from J, the gap between germline ends came to 7 bases. The CDR3 totals 15 residues. CDR3 protein: CASSLDGGYNSPLHF. CDR3 nucleotides: TGTGCCAGCAGCTTAGATGGGGGGTATAATTCACCCCTCCACTTT.

V is TRBV5-4 and J is TRBJ1-3; a weak D match, TRBD1 (6 bases). This CDR3 comprises 16 residues. Trimming stripped 3 bases from V and 0 bases from J, with 13 bases between. Germline V gene lookup returns CDR1 SGHNT and CDR2 YYREEE (reference sequence). For the CDR3, the DNA is TGTGCCAGCAGCTCACGACAGGAGAGCTCTGGAAACACCATATATTTT. As protein: CASSSRQESSGNTIYF.

The chain joins TRBV7-6 to TRBJ2-1, with D uncertain. Germline V gene data show CDR1 as SGHVS and CDR2 as FNYEAQ. The CDR3 consists of 12 residues. Trimming took 6 bases from V and 9 from J, leaving 12 bases between them. CDR3 in DNA: TGTGCCAGCAGTACCGTGACGGGTGAGCAGTTCTTC. Its protein is CASSTVTGEQFF.

The genes are TRBV10-3 and TRBJ1-1, with TRBD1 matching 8 bases. The ends lost 4 bases at V and 4 bases at J; junction bases unmatched: 8. Germline assignment: CDR1 ENHRY and CDR2 SYGVKD. The CDR3 consists of 15 residues. CDR3 DNA sequence: TGTGCCATCAGTGCCGGACAGGGAGGTGGCACTGAAGCTTTCTTT. It encodes CAISAGQGGGTEAFF.

The rearrangement uses TRBV19 and TRBJ2-7; D is unclear. The germline V and J ends were trimmed by 5 bases and 3 bases, with 14 bases remaining between them. Germline V gene data show CDR1 as LNHDA and CDR2 as SQIVND (reference sequence). The CDR3 sequence is 14 residues long. The CDR3 region is CASSVGRGYYEQYF. CDR3 coding DNA: TGTGCCAGTAGTGTAGGACGCGGCTACTACGAGCAGTACTTC.

The J gene is TRBJ2-2, the V gene TRBV9; unclear D gene. Germline V CDR1 and CDR2: SGDLS, YYNGEE. This CDR3 spans 13 amino acids. V lost 2 bases to trimming and J lost 6 bases, with 8 bases between them. The CDR3 DNA sequence: TGTGCCAGCAGCGTGGGCCCCCCCGGGGAGCTGTTTTTT. Encoded protein: CASSVGPPGELFF.

The chain couples TRBV9 to TRBJ2-1; the D gene is possibly TRBD1 (6 bases). Germline loops: CDR1 SGDLS, CDR2 YYNGEE. The CDR3 sequence is 17 residues long. The V and J ends lost 0 bases and 0 bases respectively, with 13 bases between them. CDR3 region: CASSVGAGAYSYNEQFF. The CDR3 region has the DNA TGTGCCAGCAGCGTAGGGGCAGGGGCCTACTCCTACAATGAGCAGTTCTTC.

The chain has TRBV6-5 and TRBJ1-1; D is unresolved. This CDR3 comprises 13 residues. Germline loops: CDR1 MNHEY, CDR2 SVGAGI. The V end lost 2 bases, the J end lost 0 bases, and 4 bases lay between the germline ends. The CDR3 is CASSYSLNTEAFF. The CDR3 DNA sequence: TGTGCCAGCAGTTACAGTTTGAACACTGAAGCTTTCTTT.

The chain uses TRBV9 and TRBJ1-5; tentative D call: TRBD1 (5 bases). Trimming took 0 bases from V and 6 from J, leaving 13 bases between them. Germline CDR1 and CDR2: SGDLS and YYNGEE. The CDR3 is 15 amino acids. The CDR3 DNA is TGTGCCAGCAGCGTAGCCGACAGCCCCAGTCAGCCCCAGCATTTT. Protein product: CASSVADSPSQPQHF. Variable domain in full (rest from reference TRBV9 and TRBJ1-5): DSGVTQTPKHLITATGQRVTLRCSPRSGDLSVYWYQQSLDQGLQFLIQYYNGEERAKGNILERFSAQQFPDLHSELNLSSLELGDSALYFCASSVADSPSQPQHFGDGTRLSIL.

This clone appeared a few times. As DNA, the CDR3 is TGTGCCAGCTCACCAAGGGACCTCCGACTAAATGAAAAACTGTTTTTT. Translation gives CASSPRDLRLNEKLFF. The rearrangement links TRBV18 to TRBJ1-4, with D possibly matching TRBD1 (5 bases). This CDR3 is 16 amino acids long. Germline V gene sequence: CDR1 KGHSH, CDR2 LQKENI. Trimming took 2 bases from V and 5 from J, leaving 15 bases between them.

The chain joins TRBV6-6 to TRBJ1-3; TRBD1 matches at 7 bases. The CDR3 is 15 amino acids. The germline CDR1 and CDR2 sequences are MNHNY and SVGAGI (reference sequence). Germline trimming cut 2 bases from V and 4 bases from J; bases unmatched to any gene: 5. The CDR3 nucleotides read TGTGCCAGCAGTTACGGGACAGTAACCGGAAACACCATATATTTT. Protein: CASSYGTVTGNTIYF.

This clone has a handful of counts. This sample also contains other DNA sequences that code for the same CDR3. The chain couples TRBV6-6 to TRBJ1-6; 7 bases fit TRBD1. Germline trimming cut 0 bases from V and 6 bases from J; bases unmatched to any gene: 2. The germline gives CDR1 MNHNY, CDR2 SVGAGI (reference sequence). The CDR3 contains 15 residues. CDR3 nucleotides: TGTGCCAGCAGTTACTCAAGGGACAGTAATTCACCCCTCCACTTT. It is translated as CASSYSRDSNSPLHF.

The chain carries TRBV5-5 and TRBJ2-7; D is perhaps TRBD1 (6 bases). V gave up 7 bases and J gave up 0 bases, with 23 bases separating them. The CDR3 runs 17 residues. Germline V gene sequence: CDR1 SGHKS, CDR2 YYEKEE (reference sequence). The CDR3 is CASGHDPGQQLSYEQYF. For the CDR3, the DNA is TGTGCCAGCGGCCACGATCCGGGACAACAACTCTCCTACGAGCAGTACTTC.

The rearrangement joins TRBV5-5 to TRBJ1-1; 8 bases map to TRBD1. This CDR3 is built from 16 residues. Germline CDR1 is SGHKS and CDR2 is YYEKEE (reference sequence). After removal of 5 bases from V and 3 bases from J, the junction contained 12 bases not matched to a gene. CDR3 sequence reads: CASRGRDRLRDTEAFF. CDR3 coding DNA: TGTGCCAGCAGAGGCCGGGACAGGTTAAGGGACACTGAAGCTTTCTTT.

The chain links TRBV14 to TRBJ2-3; possible D gene TRBD2, 5 bases. With 2 bases removed from V and 2 bases from J, the gap between germline ends came to 14 bases. There are 16 residues in the CDR3. CDR1 and CDR2 from the germline V gene are SGHDN and FVKESK. CDR3 amino acids: CASSQSSGPFTDTQYF. CDR3 nucleotide sequence: TGTGCCAGCAGCCAAAGCAGCGGCCCCTTCACAGATACGCAGTATTTT.

The rearrangement joins TRBV7-2 to TRBJ2-7; TRBD2 matches at 8 bases. Germline CDR1 SGHTA, CDR2 FQGNSA. J gave up 2 bases and V 3 bases, and 6 bases lay outside the gene matches. The CDR3 extends over 15 amino acids. The CDR3 loop is CASSFGRGVTYEQYF. Written as DNA, the CDR3 is TGTGCCAGCAGCTTCGGGCGGGGGGTGACCTACGAGCAGTACTTC.

This chain joins TRBV6-5 and TRBJ2-1, with D possibly matching TRBD2 (6 bases). The CDR3 contains 15 residues. Trimming removed 8 bases from V and 2 bases from J, with 16 bases in between. Germline V gene data show CDR1 as MNHEY and CDR2 as SVGAGI. CDR3 nucleotide sequence: TGTGCCAGCGGCCGACCCACGGGGGCCTACAATGAGCAGTTCTTC. It is translated as CASGRPTGAYNEQFF.

The chain uses TRBV5-1 and TRBJ2-7; unclear D gene. Trimming pared 3 bases from V and 3 bases from J, leaving 13 bases between. This CDR3 has 14 residues. Per the germline V gene, CDR1 is SGHRS and CDR2 is YFSETQ. This chain's CDR3 is CASSSARGVYEQYF. As DNA, the CDR3 is TGCGCCAGCAGCTCGGCCCGTGGGGTCTACGAGCAGTACTTC.

This clone was seen only once. Here the CDR3 DNA reads TGTGCCATCCAAAGAGGCGGGGAGCAGCCCCAGCATTTT. Residues: CAIQRGGEQPQHF. The rearrangement links TRBV10-3 to TRBJ1-5, with D hard to call. Germline V gene data show CDR1 as ENHRY and CDR2 as SYGVKD. Trimming took 8 bases from V and 7 from J, leaving 15 bases between them. This CDR3 has 13 amino acids.

V gene TRBV5-1 combines with J gene TRBJ1-1; D is ambiguous. Germline V lookup: CDR1 SGHRS, CDR2 YFSETQ. V was pared by 5 bases and J by 1 base, with 9 bases between. This CDR3 has 13 residues. CDR3 sequence (DNA): TGCGCCAGCAGGGCAGGCCGGAACACTGAAGCTTTCTTT. Encoded protein: CASRAGRNTEAFF.